These 21 T cell receptor beta chains were all obtained from the same sample, sequenced in a study of cytomegalovirus exposure and HLA in healthy donors. The PCR employed 60 Vbeta primers together with 13 Jbeta primers. Produced via immunoSEQ multiplex PCR; TCRdb's table is partial and in-frame only. Among approximately 100,000 clones listed, 85% were seen once. The sample taken for sequencing was PBMCs. These receptors were obtained from a man aged 40-55 years in good health and CMV-seropositive.

V usage is TRBV6-5 and J usage is TRBJ2-7; D may be TRBD2 (5 bases). The CDR3 is made up of 12 amino acids. Germline lookup yields CDR1 MNHEY and CDR2 SVGAGI. V lost 8 bases and J lost 2, with 10 bases in between. The CDR3 spells CASSAGAYEQYF. The CDR3 DNA follows: TGTGCCAGCTCAGCCGGGGCCTACGAGCAGTACTTC.

This rearrangement joins TRBV5-4 to TRBJ2-2; D is possibly TRBD2 (7 bases). Per germline, CDR1 SGHNT and CDR2 YYREEE (reference sequence). Between the trimmed V and J ends, which lost 0 bases and 7 bases, there was a span of 16 bases. The CDR3 is 16 amino acids. The CDR3 DNA follows: TGTGCCAGCAGCTTGGGAGCGGGACAAAATAGCGGGGAGCTGTTTTTT. This codes for CASSLGAGQNSGELFF.

The table lists this clone with a few counts. DNA for the CDR3: TGTGCCATCAGTGAGTCGACTAGGGTAAGCTACGAGCAGTACTTC. This encodes CAISESTRVSYEQYF. The gene calls are TRBV10-3 and TRBJ2-7; perhaps TRBD2 as D (6 bases). Germline values: CDR1 ENHRY, CDR2 SYGVKD. Trimming pared 0 bases from V and 3 bases from J, leaving 12 bases between. This CDR3 region has 15 residues.

V gene TRBV12-5 combines with J gene TRBJ2-1, with TRBD2 matching 9 bases. This CDR3 is 17 amino acids long. After removal of 0 bases from V and 6 bases from J, the junction contained 9 bases not matched to a gene. Germline V gene lookup returns CDR1 LGHNT and CDR2 FRNRAP. Here the CDR3 DNA reads TGTGCTAGTGGTTTGGTTGATATTAGCGGGAGCTCCAATGAGCAGTTCTTC. As protein: CASGLVDISGSSNEQFF.

This chain uses TRBV6-1 with TRBJ2-3; 7 nucleotides match TRBD1. Unmatched junction bases numbered 13, after V lost 6 bases and J lost 7 bases. Germline V gene data show CDR1 as MNHNS and CDR2 as SASEGT. CDR3 length: 15 residues. CDR3 loop: CASRAIVLGGNTQYF. The CDR3 coding sequence is TGTGCCAGCAGAGCAATCGTGTTAGGGGGCAATACGCAGTATTTT.

This clone appeared a few times. The rearrangement links TRBV25-1 to TRBJ2-7; 7 nucleotides align to TRBD1. Germline loops: CDR1 MGHDK, CDR2 SYGVNS. Germline trimming cut 0 bases from V and 2 bases from J; bases unmatched to any gene: 7. This CDR3 is 16 amino acids long. Here the CDR3 reads CASSEYGTGVPYEQYF. CDR3 sequence (DNA): TGTGCCAGCAGTGAATACGGAACAGGGGTACCCTACGAGCAGTACTTC.

V usage is TRBV5-1 and J usage is TRBJ2-5; TRBD2 matches 9 bases. The CDR3 is 14 residues long. The V gene's germline CDR1 is SGHRS and CDR2 YFSETQ. V was pared by 3 bases and J by 4 bases, with 4 bases of the junction left unmatched. CDR3 in DNA: TGCGCCAGCAGCTCTAGCGGGGAGGTAGAGACCCAGTACTTC. Protein sequence: CASSSSGEVETQYF.

This clone appeared once. The V and J genes are TRBV5-1 and TRBJ2-7; 9 bases line up with TRBD2. Germline V gene lookup returns CDR1 SGHRS and CDR2 YFSETQ. The CDR3 runs 16 residues. V dropped 1 base and J dropped 0; count of bases not matched to a gene: 5. For the CDR3, the DNA is TGCGCCAGCAGCTTGTTTGCGGGAGGGGACTCCTACGAGCAGTACTTC. It codes for CASSLFAGGDSYEQYF.

The rearrangement uses TRBV5-6 and TRBJ2-7, with 7 bases that match TRBD1. Germline loops: CDR1 SGHDT, CDR2 YYEEEE. The CDR3 covers 12 residues. V dropped 4 bases and J dropped 4; count of bases not matched to a gene: 2. The CDR3 is CASSATGYEQYF. As DNA, the CDR3 is TGTGCCAGCAGCGCGACAGGGTACGAGCAGTACTTC.

V gene TRBV5-4 combines with J gene TRBJ1-2; 7 nucleotides align to TRBD1. CDR1 and CDR2 (germline): SGHNT, YYREEE (reference sequence). The V gene end was trimmed by 3 bases and the J gene end by 4 bases; junction bases not matched to a gene: 3. The CDR3 contains 13 residues. The CDR3 DNA follows: TGTGCCAGCAGCTCCGACAGGGCCTATGGCTACACCTTC. This gives the protein CASSSDRAYGYTF.

This chain uses TRBV6-1 with TRBJ1-5, with 7 bases fitting TRBD1. Per germline, CDR1 MNHNS and CDR2 SASEGT. The CDR3 consists of 15 residues. Germline trimming cut 7 bases from V and 3 bases from J; bases unmatched to any gene: 9. The CDR3 reads CASKKRQGNNQPQHF. CDR3 sequence (DNA): TGTGCCAGCAAGAAAAGACAGGGTAACAATCAGCCCCAGCATTTT.

The chain couples TRBV5-1 to TRBJ2-2; unclear D gene. CDR1 is SGHRS and CDR2 is YFSETQ in the germline V gene. The CDR3 spans 13 residues. With 5 bases removed from V and 4 bases from J, the gap between germline ends came to 9 bases. The DNA of the CDR3 is TGCGCCAGCAGTCCCGACACCACCGGGGAGCTGTTTTTT. It is translated as CASSPDTTGELFF. Drawing the rest from reference TRBV5-1 and TRBJ2-2, the complete variable domain is KAGVTQTPRYLIKTRGQQVTLSCSPISGHRSVSWYQQTPGQGLQFLFEYFSETQRNKGNFPGRFSGRQFSNSRSEMNVSTLELGDSALYLCASSPDTTGELFFGEGSRLTVL.

V is TRBV2 and J is TRBJ2-1; D not resolved. The CDR3 has 14 residues. Trimming removed 7 bases from V and 3 bases from J, with 13 bases in between. Germline loops: CDR1 SNHLY, CDR2 FYNNEI. The CDR3: CASKRETNYNEQFF. CDR3 coding DNA: TGTGCCAGCAAGAGAGAAACTAACTACAATGAGCAGTTCTTC.

The gene calls are TRBV4-1 and TRBJ1-5; D remains ambiguous. The CDR3 is made up of 14 amino acids. Germline V gene sequence: CDR1 MGHRA, CDR2 YSYEKL. Trimming stripped 4 bases from V and 7 bases from J, with 14 bases between. The CDR3 nucleotides read TGCGCCAGCAGCCTTACTACGGGAGTCCAGCCCCAGCATTTT. Its translation is CASSLTTGVQPQHF.

This chain's CDR3 is CASSRQGASFGHYRTDTQYF. For the CDR3, the DNA is TGTGCCAGCAGCAGACAGGGGGCGTCTTTTGGCCATTATCGCACAGATACGCAGTATTTT. The rearrangement links TRBV21-1 to TRBJ2-3; the D call TRBD1 from the table was never checked on the DNA. TRBV21-1 is marked as a pseudogene. The CDR3 runs to 20 residues.

The genes are TRBV2 and TRBJ2-3; D is uncertain. V dropped 7 bases and J dropped 4 bases, with 6 bases sitting between them. The CDR3 has 11 amino acids. Germline CDR1 reads SNHLY; CDR2 reads FYNNEI. CDR3 residues: CASMRADTQYF. The CDR3 DNA reads as TGTGCCAGCATGAGAGCAGATACGCAGTATTTT.

The V gene is TRBV6-5, the J gene TRBJ1-4; D uncertain. Trimming left V 5 bases short and J 3 bases short, with 13 bases between. Germline-derived CDR1 and CDR2 are MNHEY and SVGAGI. The CDR3 spans 15 residues. The CDR3: CASSPRQAANEKLFF. CDR3 in DNA: TGTGCCAGCAGTCCCCGTCAGGCAGCTAATGAAAAACTGTTTTTT.

This clone was detected a few times. V usage is TRBV29-1 and J usage is TRBJ2-2; TRBD2 might be the D (6 bases). Germline loops: CDR1 SQVTM, CDR2 ANQGSEA. With 7 bases removed from V and 5 bases from J, the gap between germline ends came to 8 bases. The CDR3 runs to 11 residues. This CDR3 reads CSGRETGELFF. In DNA form, the CDR3 reads TGCAGCGGGAGGGAGACCGGGGAGCTGTTTTTT.

The genes are TRBV6-1 and TRBJ2-7; TRBD1 matches 7 bases. The CDR3 has 15 amino acids. CDR1 MNHNS and CDR2 SASEGT come from the germline V gene. J was trimmed by 3 bases and V by 5 bases; bases with no gene match: 10. DNA for the CDR3: TGTGCCAGCAGTTTAGGAACAGGGGTTGTCTACGAGCAGTACTTC. The encoded protein is CASSLGTGVVYEQYF.

V is TRBV6-1 and J is TRBJ2-7; 12 nucleotides agree with TRBD2. CDR3 length: 14 residues. Germline V gene lookup returns CDR1 MNHNS and CDR2 SASEGT. The V gene end was trimmed by 8 bases and the J gene end by 3 bases; junction bases not matched to a gene: 5. CDR3 residues: CASGLAGKDYEQYF. Written as DNA, the CDR3 is TGTGCCAGCGGACTAGCGGGAAAGGACTACGAGCAGTACTTC.

This clone was counted only a few times. The chain carries TRBV19 and TRBJ2-2; D not resolved. The germline V gene has CDR1 LNHDA and CDR2 SQIVND (reference sequence). The V gene lost 3 bases and the J gene lost 0 bases, with 5 bases spanning the gap. The CDR3 has 14 residues. The CDR3: CASSMRPNTGELFF. CDR3 DNA: TGTGCCAGTAGTATGAGGCCGAACACCGGGGAGCTGTTTTTT.